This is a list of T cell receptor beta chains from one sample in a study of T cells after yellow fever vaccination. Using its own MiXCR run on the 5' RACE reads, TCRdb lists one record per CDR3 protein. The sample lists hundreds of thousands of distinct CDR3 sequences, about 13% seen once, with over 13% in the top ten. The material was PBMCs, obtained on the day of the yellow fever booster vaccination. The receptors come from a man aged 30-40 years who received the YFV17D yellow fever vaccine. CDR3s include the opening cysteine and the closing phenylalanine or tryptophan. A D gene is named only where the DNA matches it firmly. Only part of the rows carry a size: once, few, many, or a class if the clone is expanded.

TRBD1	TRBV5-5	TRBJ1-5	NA	CASSIDRGDQPQHF	TGTGCCAGCAGCATCGACAGGGGGGATCAGCCCCAGCATTTT
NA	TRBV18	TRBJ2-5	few	CASSSTYQETQYF	TGTGCCAGCTCCTCAACGTACCAAGAGACCCAGTACTTC
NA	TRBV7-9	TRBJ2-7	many	CASSAGTYEQYF	TGTGCCAGCAGTGCGGGAACCTACGAGCAGTACTTC
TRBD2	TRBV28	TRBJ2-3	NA	CASSFPGLAGLTDTQYF	TGTGCCAGCAGTTTTCCGGGACTAGCGGGGCTCACAGATACGCAGTATTTT
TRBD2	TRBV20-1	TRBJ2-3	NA	CSASQVAGGPDTQYF	TGCAGTGCTAGCCAGGTAGCGGGGGGCCCGGATACGCAGTATTTT
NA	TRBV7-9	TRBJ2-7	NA	CASSPSYYEQYF	TGTGCCAGCAGCCCAAGTTACTACGAGCAGTACTTC
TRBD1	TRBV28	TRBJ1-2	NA	CATLQGIWDGYTF	TGTGCCACCTTACAGGGGATTTGGGATGGCTACACCTTC
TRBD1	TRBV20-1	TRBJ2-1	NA	CSAPTRGRNNEQFF	TGCAGTGCACCTACTAGGGGGCGAAACAATGAGCAGTTCTTC
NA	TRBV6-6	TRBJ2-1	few	CASSWLANEQFF	TGTGCCAGCAGTTGGTTGGCCAATGAGCAGTTCTTC
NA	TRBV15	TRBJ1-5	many	CATSRDQGGWKNQPQHF	TGTGCCACCAGCAGAGATCAGGGTGGATGGAAAAATCAGCCCCAGCATTTT
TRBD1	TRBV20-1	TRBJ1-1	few	CSANYGDRNTEAFF	TGCAGTGCAAACTACGGGGACAGAAACACTGAAGCTTTCTTT
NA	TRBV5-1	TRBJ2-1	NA	CASSSILGVGENEQFF	TGCGCCAGCAGCTCTATACTAGGGGTCGGGGAAAATGAGCAGTTCTTC
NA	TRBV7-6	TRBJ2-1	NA	CASSSPTSSSYNEQFF	TGTGCCAGCAGCTCGCCGACGAGTAGCTCCTACAATGAGCAGTTCTTC
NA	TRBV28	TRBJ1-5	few	CASSLGLGNQPQHF	TGTGCCAGCAGTTTAGGACTCGGCAATCAGCCCCAGCATTTT
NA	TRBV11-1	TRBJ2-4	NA	CASSLEGKGLYVKNIQYF	TGTGCCAGCAGCTTAGAGGGAAAGGGCTTGTACGTCAAAAACATTCAGTACTTC
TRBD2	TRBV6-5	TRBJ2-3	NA	CASSYKAGGEDTQYF	TGTGCCAGCAGTTACAAGGCGGGGGGGGAAGATACGCAGTATTTT
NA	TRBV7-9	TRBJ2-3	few	CATGSGRDTQYF	TGTGCCACCGGGAGCGGCCGCGATACGCAGTATTTT